The following is a TCR beta chain sequence with its context. The antigen is undetermined. The record originates from a study of OX40 agonist ivuxolimab in advanced cancers. Study details: Enrollees could have had prior anti-PD-1, anti-PD-L1 or anti-CTLA-4 therapy, which over 35% had received. Study-wide results and caveats: Partial responders at 0.1-3.0 mg/kg had among the lowest clonal expansion.

Germline values: CDR1 LNHNV, CDR2 YYDKDF (reference sequence). The CDR3 is 15 amino acids. V was pared by 0 bases and J by 7 bases, with 12 bases between. Measured with immunoSEQ multiplex PCR; TCRdb has only the in-frame clones, and not every one. The table records tens of thousands of clones, about 92% of them present only once. The sequenced sample was CD4+ or CD8+ T cells sorted from blood, obtained in a trial of the OX40 agonist ivuxolimab. The source of this sequence is an adult with an advanced solid tumor such as melanoma, head and neck, liver or kidney cancer. The chain uses TRBV15 and TRBJ1-4; weak D call: TRBD1 (6 bases). CDR3 amino acids: CATSRDGQGFEKLFF. For the CDR3, the DNA is TGTGCCACCAGCAGAGATGGGCAGGGGTTTGAAAAACTGTTTTTT.